The sequence of this TCR beta chain was determined in a study of shared clonotypes between healthy human individuals. The data were produced by immunoSEQ multiplex PCR, yet TCRdb's version contains in-frame clones alone and is incomplete. The data show a few million clones, just over 90% seen once. Trimming removed 3 bases from V and 3 bases from J, with 9 bases in between. The CDR3 sequence is 13 residues long. The germline gives CDR1 WSHSY, CDR2 SAAADI. The chain carries TRBV10-2 and TRBJ2-7; D gene unclear. Sequencing was done on a sample of naive CD4+ T cells sorted from blood. Subset: CD45RA+ positively selected. This clonotype was obtained from a man aged 18 to 30 in good health. CDR3 region: CASSDRIFYEQYF. The CDR3 DNA reads as TGCGCCAGCAGTGACAGGATATTCTACGAGCAGTACTTC.